This TCR beta chain was obtained from a study of cytomegalovirus exposure and HLA in healthy donors. Study results and caveats: In a later analysis, most CMV-associated TCR beta chains appeared HLA-restricted. In a later analysis, an Asian-associated ancestry cluster reportedly showed fewer N-insertions than the roughly 650-donor mean. No immune exposure information besides CMV serostatus was available.

As to this clone: Its antigen is as yet unknown.

The CDR3 loop spans 16 amino acids. Germline CDR1 is LNHDA and CDR2 is SQIVND (reference sequence). Trimming took 5 bases from V and 3 from J, leaving 14 bases between them. Amplification used 60 Vbeta primers and 13 Jbeta primers. Clones were sequenced by immunoSEQ multiplex PCR, and TCRdb holds only the in-frame ones, with some missing. The table shows around 100,000 clones, with around 80% occurring only once. The rearrangement links TRBV19 to TRBJ2-6; maybe TRBD1 (6 bases). This clonotype originated in a woman aged 40 to 50 in good health and CMV-seronegative. The sequencing input was PBMCs. The CDR3 protein is CASSRQGLGGANVLTF. The CDR3 nucleotides are TGTGCCAGTAGTCGGCAGGGGCTGGGTGGGGCCAACGTCCTGACTTTC.